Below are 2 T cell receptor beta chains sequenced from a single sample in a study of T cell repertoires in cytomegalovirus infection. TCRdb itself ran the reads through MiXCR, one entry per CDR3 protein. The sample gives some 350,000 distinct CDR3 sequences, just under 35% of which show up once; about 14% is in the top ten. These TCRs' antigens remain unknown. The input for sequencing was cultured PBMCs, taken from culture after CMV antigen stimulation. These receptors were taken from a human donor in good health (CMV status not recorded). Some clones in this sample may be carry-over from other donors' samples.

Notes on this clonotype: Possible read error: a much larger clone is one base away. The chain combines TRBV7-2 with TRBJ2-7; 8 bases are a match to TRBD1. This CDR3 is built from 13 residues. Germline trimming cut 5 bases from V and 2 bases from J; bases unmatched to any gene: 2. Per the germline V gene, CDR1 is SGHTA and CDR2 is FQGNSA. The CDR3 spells CASSRTGPYEQYV. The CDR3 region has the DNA TGTGCCAGCAGCCGGACAGGGCCCTACGAGCAGTACGTC.

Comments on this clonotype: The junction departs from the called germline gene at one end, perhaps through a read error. CDR3 sequence reads: CASMERGRYYGFTF. DNA of the CDR3: TGTGCCAGTATGGAAAGGGGACGGTACTATGGCTTCACCTTC. J is TRBJ1-2 and V is TRBV19; a possible D gene is TRBD1 (5 bases). The CDR3 is made up of 14 amino acids. Germline assignment: CDR1 LNHDA and CDR2 SQIVND (reference sequence). Supplemented by reference TRBV19 and TRBJ1-2, the full variable domain reads DGGITQSPKYLFRKEGQNVTLSCEQNLNHDAMYWYRQDPGQGLRLIYYSQIVNDFQKGDIAEGYSVSREKKESFPLTVTSAQKNPTAFYLCASMERGRYYGFTFGSGTRLTVV.